This T cell receptor (beta chain) was identified in a study of shared clonotypes between healthy human individuals. Clones were read by immunoSEQ multiplex PCR, and TCRdb kept only the in-frame ones, dropping some. The sample lists roughly 2.4 million clones; 90% to 96% were seen once. CDR1 is SGHTA, CDR2 FQGNSA, per germline. Trimming removed 8 bases from V and 6 bases from J, with 16 bases in between. The CDR3 spans 13 residues. This chain joins TRBV7-2 and TRBJ1-1; D might be TRBD1 (5 bases). The TCR sequence derives from a man between 18 and 29 years old in good health. Specimen: naive CD4+ T cells sorted from blood. Subset meaning: CD45RA+ positively selected. The CDR3 DNA is TGTGCCAGCGCCAGGGATATTGTTTCTGAAGCTTTCTTT. This encodes CASARDIVSEAFF.